This T cell receptor (beta chain) was sequenced in a study of T cells after yellow fever vaccination. Study results and caveats: Clones that expanded after primary vaccination mostly reappeared after the booster (roughly 95% CD4, 70% to 90% CD8). Shared CD4/CD8 clonotypes were a small share, likely from convergent recombination.

Points on this clonotype: Its antigen remains unknown.

CDR3 size: 17 residues. With 5 bases clipped from V and 0 bases from J, the junction kept 12 bases outside the gene matches. Germline V gene lookup returns CDR1 SGHRS and CDR2 YFSETQ. TCRdb itself ran the 5' RACE reads through MiXCR, one entry per CDR3 protein. Counted here are roughly 310,000 distinct CDR3 sequences, roughly 8.7% occurring once; the ten biggest clones make up roughly 17%. V and J are TRBV5-1 and TRBJ2-7; TRBD1 agrees at 9 bases. This sequence originates from a man aged 18 to 30 who received the YFV17D yellow fever vaccine. The sample consisted of PBMCs, taken on the day of the first yellow fever vaccination. The CDR3 reads CASSMGQGVISSYEQYF. For the CDR3, the DNA is TGCGCCAGCAGTATGGGACAGGGAGTCATTAGCTCCTACGAGCAGTACTTC.